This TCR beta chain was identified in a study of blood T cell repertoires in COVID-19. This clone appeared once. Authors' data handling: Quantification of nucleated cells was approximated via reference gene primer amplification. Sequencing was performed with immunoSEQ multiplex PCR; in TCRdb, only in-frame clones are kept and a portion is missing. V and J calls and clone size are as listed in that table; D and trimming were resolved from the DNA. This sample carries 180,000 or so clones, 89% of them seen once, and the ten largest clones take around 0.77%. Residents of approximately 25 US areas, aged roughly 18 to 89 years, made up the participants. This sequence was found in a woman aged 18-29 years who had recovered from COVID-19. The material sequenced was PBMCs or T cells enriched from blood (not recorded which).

CDR3 sequence reads: CASSEAGQGLPWSQPQHF. The CDR3 DNA is TGTGCCAGCAGTGAAGCCGGACAGGGATTACCTTGGTCCCAGCCCCAGCATTTT. The rearrangement uses TRBV25-1 and TRBJ1-5; TRBD1 agrees at 8 bases. Germline values: CDR1 MGHDK, CDR2 SYGVNS. This CDR3 spans 18 amino acids. The junction had 16 bases not matched to a gene; V was cut back by 2 bases and J by 7 bases.